The 8 T cell receptor beta chains reported below all come from one sample, sequenced in a study of early T cells in non-severe SARS-CoV-2 infection. TCRdb ran MiXCR on the 5' RACE reads and lists one entry per CDR3 protein. Among 57,000 or so distinct CDR3 sequences listed, 12% were seen once. The sample here was whole blood, taken at baseline. Every receptor here comes from an adult who was a healthcare worker with PCR-confirmed SARS-CoV-2 infection or an uninfected control (not recorded which). The donor label of this sample is uncertain.

The rearrangement joins TRBV3-1 to TRBJ2-3; D gene uncertain. The J call could be wrong; TRBJ1-5 is a better fit for the DNA end. This CDR3 spans 16 amino acids. Germline CDR1 LGHDT, CDR2 YNNKEL (reference sequence). The CDR3, as DNA: TGTGCCAGCAGCCAAGAGCGGGCTAGCGGGGATCGCTCCCAGCATTTT. It translates to CASSQERASGDRSQHF.

The J gene is TRBJ2-6, the V gene TRBV20-1, with D maybe TRBD1 (5 bases). CDR3 length equals 18 residues. V was cut by 0 bases and J by 0 bases, with 15 bases left in between. Germline-derived CDR1 and CDR2 are DFQATT and SNEGSKA (reference sequence). The chain's CDR3 is CSARDHRQPGSGANVLTF. DNA for the CDR3: TGCAGTGCTAGAGATCACAGGCAGCCTGGCTCTGGGGCCAACGTCCTGACTTTC.

In its sample, this clonotype was seen a few times. The chain combines TRBV29-1 with TRBJ2-2; perhaps TRBD1 as D (6 bases). Trimming shortened V by 7 bases and J by 0 bases, and 15 bases separated the two germline ends. The V gene's germline CDR1 is SQVTM and CDR2 ANQGSEA. The CDR3 totals 15 residues. In nucleotides, the CDR3 is TGCAGCGCCCTCCGGACAGATTCGAACACCGGGGAGCTGTTTTTT. This translates into CSALRTDSNTGELFF.

The rearrangement uses TRBV5-1 and TRBJ2-3; D may be TRBD1 (5 bases). This CDR3 spans 14 amino acids. Germline lookup yields CDR1 SGHRS and CDR2 YFSETQ. V was clipped by 0 bases and J by 3 bases, with 8 bases between them. CDR3 sequence reads: CASSLERQTDTQYF. Here the CDR3 DNA reads TGCGCCAGCAGCTTGGAGAGACAGACAGATACGCAGTATTTT. Based on the CDR3 plus reference TRBV5-1 and TRBJ2-3, the full variable domain is KAGVTQTPRYLIKTRGQQVTLSCSPISGHRSVSWYQQTPGQGLQFLFEYFSETQRNKGNFPGRFSGRQFSNSRSEMNVSTLELGDSALYLCASSLERQTDTQYFGPGTRLTVL.

This clonotype was counted at least ten times. The rearrangement links TRBV3-1 to TRBJ1-2; a possible D gene is TRBD1 (6 bases). Germline loops: CDR1 LGHDT, CDR2 YNNKEL (reference sequence). The CDR3 loop spans 14 amino acids. V was pared by 3 bases and J by 1 base, with 9 bases between. CDR3 protein: CASSQTGYNYGYTF. The CDR3 region has the DNA TGTGCCAGCAGCCAGACAGGATATAACTATGGCTACACCTTC.

V usage is TRBV4-1 and J usage is TRBJ2-4; 7 bases line up with TRBD1. The junction had 1 base not matched to a gene; V was cut back by 3 bases and J by 5 bases. Germline V gene sequence: CDR1 MGHRA, CDR2 YSYEKL. CDR3 length: 13 amino acids. CDR3 protein: CASSQGQQNIQYF. The CDR3 DNA is TGCGCCAGCAGCCAGGGACAGCAAAACATTCAGTACTTC.

In its sample, this clonotype was seen many times. The chain carries TRBV29-1 and TRBJ1-1; TRBD1 matches 8 bases. Trimming cost V 6 bases and J 2 bases; bases outside gene matches: 8. The CDR3 is made up of 14 amino acids. The germline CDR1 and CDR2 sequences are SQVTM and ANQGSEA. As DNA, the CDR3 is TGCAGCGTCGGCCGGACAGGGTTTAACACTGAAGCTTTCTTT. Its translation is CSVGRTGFNTEAFF.

This clonotype was found a few times. CDR3 residues: CASSPMKGRDQPQHF. The DNA of the CDR3 is TGTGCCAGCAGCCCTATGAAAGGGCGAGATCAGCCCCAGCATTTT. The chain has TRBV7-9 and TRBJ1-5; no definite D call. The V end was cut by 5 bases, the J end by 5 bases, with 16 bases between. This CDR3 has 15 amino acids. CDR1 and CDR2 (germline): SEHNR, FQNEAQ (reference sequence).